These 19 T cell receptor beta chains share one sample of origin, sequenced in a study of cytomegalovirus exposure and HLA in healthy donors. 13 Jbeta primers and 60 Vbeta primers were used for the PCR. Data came from immunoSEQ multiplex PCR; TCRdb stores just in-frame clones and leaves some out. The table shows some 110,000 clones, with about 76% occurring only once. Sequencing was carried out using PBMCs. These receptors all come from a woman aged 25-40 years in good health and CMV-seronegative.

This chain uses TRBV13 with TRBJ1-1; no clear D gene. The CDR3 sequence is 14 residues long. Germline-derived CDR1 and CDR2 are PRHDT and FYEKMQ (reference sequence). V was pared by 1 base and J by 1 base, with 7 bases between. The CDR3 DNA sequence: TGTGCCAGCAGCTTAGTGGCAGGGAACACTGAAGCTTTCTTT. Translated: CASSLVAGNTEAFF.

The J gene is TRBJ2-3, the V gene TRBV30; the D gene is possibly TRBD2 (6 bases). Deletions cut 7 bases from V and 0 bases from J, with 17 bases between. CDR1 and CDR2 from the germline V gene are GTSNPN and SVGIG (reference sequence). The CDR3 has 15 amino acids. The CDR3 region is CASSSRGASTDTQYF. The CDR3 nucleotides read TGTGCCTCGTCGTCGCGGGGAGCTAGCACAGATACGCAGTATTTT.

CDR3 in amino acids: CASSGRTGVDYGYTF. CDR3 nucleotide sequence: TGTGCCAGCAGTGGCCGGACAGGGGTGGACTATGGCTACACCTTC. V gene TRBV25-1 combines with J gene TRBJ1-2; 9 bases fit TRBD1. V lost 4 bases and J lost 3; bases outside the gene matches: 6. Germline V gene data show CDR1 as MGHDK and CDR2 as SYGVNS. This CDR3 comprises 15 residues.

The chain uses TRBV19 and TRBJ2-3, with 10 positions matching TRBD2. In germline, CDR1 is LNHDA, CDR2 SQIVND (reference sequence). With 3 bases clipped from V and 4 bases from J, the junction kept 10 bases outside the gene matches. The CDR3 sequence is 17 residues long. The CDR3 loop reads CASSIFPSGSPADTQYF. CDR3 DNA: TGTGCCAGTAGTATTTTCCCTAGCGGGAGTCCCGCAGATACGCAGTATTTT.

The chain has TRBV27 and TRBJ2-7; TRBD1 might be the D (6 bases). V was cut by 2 bases and J by 1 base, with 6 bases left in between. The CDR3 is made up of 13 amino acids. Looked up from germline, CDR1 is MNHEY and CDR2 is SMNVEV (reference sequence). CDR3 bases: TGTGCCAGCAGTTTAACAGGGTCCTACGAGCAGTACTTC. As protein: CASSLTGSYEQYF.

The V call is TRBV30, the J call TRBJ2-1; 14 bases agree with TRBD2. The J segment lost 6 bases and the V segment lost 2 bases, leaving 9 bases of the junction unmatched. This CDR3 comprises 17 residues. Germline V gene sequence: CDR1 GTSNPN, CDR2 SVGIG (reference sequence). The CDR3 DNA reads as TGTGCCTGGAGTCCCACCCAGACTAGCGGGAGGGCCAATGAGCAGTTCTTC. Protein product: CAWSPTQTSGRANEQFF.

This chain connects TRBV5-1 to TRBJ2-2; TRBD1 aligns across 8 bases. CDR1 and CDR2 (germline): SGHRS, YFSETQ. This CDR3 is built from 15 residues. The J segment lost 8 bases and the V segment lost 0 bases, leaving 6 bases of the junction unmatched. The CDR3 loop reads CASSLALTGVGELFF. The DNA for the CDR3 is TGCGCCAGCAGCTTGGCCTTGACAGGGGTTGGGGAGCTGTTTTTT. Combining the CDR3 with reference TRBV5-1 and TRBJ2-2 gives the whole variable domain KAGVTQTPRYLIKTRGQQVTLSCSPISGHRSVSWYQQTPGQGLQFLFEYFSETQRNKGNFPGRFSGRQFSNSRSEMNVSTLELGDSALYLCASSLALTGVGELFFGEGSRLTVL.

CDR3 DNA: TGTGCCAGCAGCTTAGACCGAATAGCGGGACGAACAGATACGCAGTATTTT. It codes for CASSLDRIAGRTDTQYF. The chain recombines TRBV11-2 with TRBJ2-3; 8 bases agree with TRBD2. V was pared by 0 bases and J by 3 bases, with 8 bases of the junction left unmatched. This CDR3 has 17 residues. The germline V gene has CDR1 SGHAT and CDR2 FQNNGV.

The gene calls are TRBV25-1 and TRBJ2-1; 9 bases fit TRBD2. The CDR3 length is 16 residues. Germline CDR1 is MGHDK and CDR2 is SYGVNS. V was pared by 4 bases and J by 9 bases, with 13 bases of the junction left unmatched. The chain's CDR3 is CASSAKLAGDYGEQFF. CDR3 nucleotide sequence: TGTGCCAGCAGTGCTAAACTAGCGGGTGATTATGGTGAGCAGTTCTTC.

The rearrangement joins TRBV2 to TRBJ1-1; 7 bases match TRBD1. CDR3 length equals 14 residues. CDR1 is SNHLY, CDR2 FYNNEI, per germline. Unmatched junction bases numbered 2, after V lost 1 base and J lost 3 bases. CDR3 sequence: CASSEGDSYTEAFF. The CDR3 nucleotides are TGTGCCAGCAGTGAAGGGGACAGCTACACTGAAGCTTTCTTT.

This rearrangement joins TRBV19 to TRBJ1-1; D is possibly TRBD1 (5 bases). Germline V gives CDR1 LNHDA, CDR2 SQIVND (reference sequence). V was clipped by 3 bases and J by 3 bases, with 8 bases between them. This CDR3 contains 13 residues. The CDR3 here is CASSMLGDTEAFF. The CDR3 coding sequence is TGTGCCAGTAGTATGCTAGGGGACACTGAAGCTTTCTTT.

The chain has TRBV6-1 and TRBJ1-2; the match to TRBD1 covers 7 bases. CDR1 is MNHNS and CDR2 is SASEGT in the germline V gene. CDR3 length: 15 residues. J gave up 3 bases and V 3 bases, and 7 bases lay outside the gene matches. The CDR3 sequence: CASSDVRQGDYGYTF. The CDR3 nucleotides are TGTGCCAGCAGTGATGTCAGACAGGGCGACTATGGCTACACCTTC.

The J gene is TRBJ1-3, the V gene TRBV23-1; TRBD1 agrees at 7 bases. Being an ORF, TRBV23-1 has a function that is uncertain. The trim removed 3 bases at V and 7 bases at J, leaving 12 bases unmatched. This CDR3 has 16 residues. CDR3 coding DNA: TGCGCCAGCAGTCAGTCCGACAGGGCCTGCCGGAACACCATATATTTT. Protein product: CASSQSDRACRNTIYF.

This sequence joins TRBV19 and TRBJ1-5; the match to TRBD1 covers 9 bases. CDR1 and CDR2 (germline): LNHDA, SQIVND (reference sequence). The CDR3 spans 16 residues. Trimming at V came to 4 bases and at J to 4 bases, leaving 8 bases not matched to a gene. The chain's CDR3 is CASSTSGTGINQPQHF. Written as DNA, the CDR3 is TGTGCCAGTAGTACCTCCGGGACAGGGATAAATCAGCCCCAGCATTTT.

The V gene is TRBV6-5, the J gene TRBJ2-7; D possibly corresponds to TRBD1 (6 bases). The CDR3 totals 14 residues. The germline V gene has CDR1 MNHEY and CDR2 SVGAGI. V gave up 6 bases and J gave up 4 bases, with 16 bases separating them. The CDR3 is CASSTGPQGYEQYF. CDR3 coding DNA: TGTGCCAGCAGCACCGGACCCCAGGGGTACGAGCAGTACTTC.

This clone appeared a few times. This chain connects TRBV16 to TRBJ1-1; D is perhaps TRBD1 (5 bases). The CDR3 is 15 amino acids. The germline V and J ends were trimmed by 3 bases and 0 bases, with 11 bases remaining between them. Germline V gene lookup returns CDR1 KGHSY and CDR2 FQNENV. CDR3 sequence: CASSQLDKLNTEAFF. The CDR3 coding sequence is TGTGCCAGCAGCCAGCTGGACAAGCTGAACACTGAAGCTTTCTTT.

The chain links TRBV9 to TRBJ2-1; D may be TRBD2 (6 bases). The CDR3 contains 16 residues. CDR1 and CDR2 (germline): SGDLS, YYNGEE. The ends were cut back, 0 bases at V and 0 bases at J, with 10 bases in the middle. The CDR3 loop is CASSVDQRASYNEQFF. CDR3 DNA: TGTGCCAGCAGCGTAGACCAGCGGGCCTCCTACAATGAGCAGTTCTTC.

The genes are TRBV25-1 and TRBJ1-6, with D tentatively TRBD1 (6 bases). The CDR3 has 14 amino acids. Germline CDR1 MGHDK, CDR2 SYGVNS. Trimming removed 6 bases at V and 6 bases at J, with 12 bases between. The CDR3 DNA sequence: TGTGCCAGCAGCGAGACCAGGGGTAATTCACCCCTCCACTTT. The encoded protein is CASSETRGNSPLHF.

This chain joins TRBV28 and TRBJ1-2; maybe TRBD1 (6 bases). This CDR3 has 14 residues. Trimming cost V 8 bases and J 0 bases, with 13 bases left between them. The V gene's germline CDR1 is MDHEN and CDR2 SYDVKM. The CDR3 DNA is TGTGCCAGCCATCGGACAGCCTCTAACTATGGCTACACCTTC. This encodes CASHRTASNYGYTF.